This TCR beta chain comes out of a study of OX40 agonist ivuxolimab in advanced cancers. Study summary: Patients were 82.7% male with ages roughly 23 to 85, mean about 60. Regarding the study as a whole: Among the lowest peripheral clonal expansion occurred in 0.1-3.0 mg/kg partial responders.

Only in-frame clones appear in the TCRdb table, and some are missing; sequencing was by immunoSEQ multiplex PCR. This sample has around 70,000 clones, with roughly nine tenths found just once. The CDR3 length is 16 residues. In germline, CDR1 is KGHSH, CDR2 LQKENI. V lost 2 bases to trimming and J lost 1 base; unmatched junction nucleotides: 2. Concerning this clone itself: Its matching antigen is unknown.

This chain links TRBV18 with TRBJ2-5, with 12 bases lining up with TRBD2. The TCR sequence derives from an adult with an advanced solid tumor such as melanoma, head and neck, liver or kidney cancer. The source was CD4+ or CD8+ T cells sorted from blood, collected in a trial of the OX40 agonist ivuxolimab. Here the CDR3 DNA reads TGTGCCAGCTCACCAGGGACTAGCGGGCCCCAAGAGACCCAGTACTTC. It encodes CASSPGTSGPQETQYF.